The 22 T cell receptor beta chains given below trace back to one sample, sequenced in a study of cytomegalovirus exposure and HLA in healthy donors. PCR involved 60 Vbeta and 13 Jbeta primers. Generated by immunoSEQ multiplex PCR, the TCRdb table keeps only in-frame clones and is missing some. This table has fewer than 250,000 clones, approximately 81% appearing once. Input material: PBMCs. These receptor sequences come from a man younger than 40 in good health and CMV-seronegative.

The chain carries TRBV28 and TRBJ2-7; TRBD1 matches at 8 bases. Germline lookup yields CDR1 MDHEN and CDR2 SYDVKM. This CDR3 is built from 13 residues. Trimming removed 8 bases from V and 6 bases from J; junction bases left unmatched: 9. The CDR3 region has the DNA TGTGCCAGCGTAACAGGGGGAGAGGGCGAGCAGTACTTC. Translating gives CASVTGGEGEQYF.

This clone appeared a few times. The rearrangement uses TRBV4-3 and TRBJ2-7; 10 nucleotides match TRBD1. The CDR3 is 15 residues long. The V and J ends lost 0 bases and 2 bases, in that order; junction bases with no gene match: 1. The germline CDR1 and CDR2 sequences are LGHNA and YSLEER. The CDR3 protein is CASSQDGTGAYEQYF. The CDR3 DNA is TGCGCCAGCAGCCAAGACGGGACAGGGGCCTACGAGCAGTACTTC.

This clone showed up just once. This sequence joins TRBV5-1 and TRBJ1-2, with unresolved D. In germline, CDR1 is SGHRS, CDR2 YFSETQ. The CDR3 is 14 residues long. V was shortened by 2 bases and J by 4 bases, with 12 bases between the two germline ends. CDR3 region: CASSLSGIGYGYTF. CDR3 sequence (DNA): TGCGCCAGCAGCTTATCGGGGATTGGCTATGGCTACACCTTC.

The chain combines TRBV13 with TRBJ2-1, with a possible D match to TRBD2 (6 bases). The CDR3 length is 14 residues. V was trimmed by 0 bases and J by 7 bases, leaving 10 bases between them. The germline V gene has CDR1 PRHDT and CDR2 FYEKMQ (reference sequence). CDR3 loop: CASSLGQGRNEQFF. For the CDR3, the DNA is TGTGCCAGCAGCTTAGGCCAAGGGAGGAATGAGCAGTTCTTC.

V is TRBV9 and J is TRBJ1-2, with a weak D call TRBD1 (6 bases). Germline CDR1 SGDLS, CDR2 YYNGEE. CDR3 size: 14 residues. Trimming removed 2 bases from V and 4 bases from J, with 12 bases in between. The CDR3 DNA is TGTGCCAGCAGCGTGGACAGCGAAACCTATGGCTACACCTTC. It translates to CASSVDSETYGYTF.

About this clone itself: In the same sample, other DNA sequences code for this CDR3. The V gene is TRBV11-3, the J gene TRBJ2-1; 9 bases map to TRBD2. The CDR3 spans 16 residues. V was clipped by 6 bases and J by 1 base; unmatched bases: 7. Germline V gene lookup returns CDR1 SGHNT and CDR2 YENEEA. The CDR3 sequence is CASSLGGGGSYNEQFF. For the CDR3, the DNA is TGTGCCAGCAGTTTGGGCGGGGGGGGTTCCTACAATGAGCAGTTCTTC.

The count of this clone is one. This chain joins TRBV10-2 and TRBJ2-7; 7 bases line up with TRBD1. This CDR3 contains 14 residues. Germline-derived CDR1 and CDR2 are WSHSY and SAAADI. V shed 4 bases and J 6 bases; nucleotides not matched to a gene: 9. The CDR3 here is CASSGQGSGSEQYF. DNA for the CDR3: TGCGCCAGCAGTGGACAGGGAAGTGGCTCCGAGCAGTACTTC.

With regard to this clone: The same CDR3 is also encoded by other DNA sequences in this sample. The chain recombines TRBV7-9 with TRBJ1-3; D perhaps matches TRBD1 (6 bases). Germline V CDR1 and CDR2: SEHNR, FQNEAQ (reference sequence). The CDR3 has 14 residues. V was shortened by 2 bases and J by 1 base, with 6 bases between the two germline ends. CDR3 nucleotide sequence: TGTGCCAGCAGCTTACAGGGGTCTGGAAACACCATATATTTT. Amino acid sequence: CASSLQGSGNTIYF.

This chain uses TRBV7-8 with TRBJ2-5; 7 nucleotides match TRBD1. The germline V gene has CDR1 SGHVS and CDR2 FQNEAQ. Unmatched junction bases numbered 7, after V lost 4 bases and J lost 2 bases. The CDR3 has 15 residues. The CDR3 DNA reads TGTGCCAGCAGCTCGTCCGGGACAGCGCAAGAGACCCAGTACTTC. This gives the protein CASSSSGTAQETQYF.

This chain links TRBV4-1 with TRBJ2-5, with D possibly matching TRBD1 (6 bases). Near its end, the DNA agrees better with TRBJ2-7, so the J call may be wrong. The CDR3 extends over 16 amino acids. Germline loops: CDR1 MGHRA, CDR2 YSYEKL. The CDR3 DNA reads TGCGCCAGCAGCCAAGTTGCAGGACAGCCTTATTACGAGCAGTACTTC. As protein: CASSQVAGQPYYEQYF.

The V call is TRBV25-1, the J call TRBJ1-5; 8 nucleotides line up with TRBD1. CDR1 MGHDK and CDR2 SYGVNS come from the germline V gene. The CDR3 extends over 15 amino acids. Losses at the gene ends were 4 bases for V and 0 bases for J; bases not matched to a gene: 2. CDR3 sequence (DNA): TGTGCCAGCAGTGGGACAGGGTTTAGCAATCAGCCCCAGCATTTT. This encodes CASSGTGFSNQPQHF.

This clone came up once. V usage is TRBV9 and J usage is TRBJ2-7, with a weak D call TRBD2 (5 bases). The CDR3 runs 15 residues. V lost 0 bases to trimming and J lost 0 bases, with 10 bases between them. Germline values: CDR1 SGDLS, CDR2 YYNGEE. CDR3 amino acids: CASSVAWESSYEQYF. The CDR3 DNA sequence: TGTGCCAGCAGCGTAGCTTGGGAGAGCTCCTACGAGCAGTACTTC.

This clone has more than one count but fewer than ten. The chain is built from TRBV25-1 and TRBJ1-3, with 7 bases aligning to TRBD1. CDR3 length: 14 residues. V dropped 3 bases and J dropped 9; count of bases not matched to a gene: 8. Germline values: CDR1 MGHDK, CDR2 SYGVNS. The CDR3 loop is CASSDIPTGITIYF. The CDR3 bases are TGTGCCAGCAGTGATATCCCGACAGGGATCACCATATATTTT.

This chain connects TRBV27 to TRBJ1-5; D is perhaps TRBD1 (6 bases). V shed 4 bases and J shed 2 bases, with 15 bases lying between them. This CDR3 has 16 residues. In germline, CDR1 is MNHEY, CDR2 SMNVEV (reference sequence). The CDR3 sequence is CASSSLRGVGNQPQHF. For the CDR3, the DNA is TGTGCCAGCAGTTCCCTCAGGGGTGTGGGCAATCAGCCCCAGCATTTT.

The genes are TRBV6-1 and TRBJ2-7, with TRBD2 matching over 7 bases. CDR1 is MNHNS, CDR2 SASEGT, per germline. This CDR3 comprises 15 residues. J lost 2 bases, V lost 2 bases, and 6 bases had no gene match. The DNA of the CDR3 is TGTGCCAGCAGTGAATTCAGGCTAGCGGCCTACGAGCAGTACTTC. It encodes CASSEFRLAAYEQYF.

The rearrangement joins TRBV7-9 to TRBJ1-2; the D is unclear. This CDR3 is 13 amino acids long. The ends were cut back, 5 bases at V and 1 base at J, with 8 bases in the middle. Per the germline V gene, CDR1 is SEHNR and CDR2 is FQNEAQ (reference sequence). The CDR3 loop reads CASSPELNYGYTF. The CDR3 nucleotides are TGTGCCAGCAGCCCTGAGCTTAACTATGGCTACACCTTC.

CDR3 coding DNA: TGCGCCAGCAGCTTGACTGGGACAGCCTACGAGCAGTACTTC. Translating it yields CASSLTGTAYEQYF. V and J are TRBV5-1 and TRBJ2-7, with TRBD1 identical over 7 bases. With 1 base clipped from V and 2 bases from J, the junction kept 3 bases outside the gene matches. Germline V gene lookup returns CDR1 SGHRS and CDR2 YFSETQ. The CDR3 has 14 amino acids.

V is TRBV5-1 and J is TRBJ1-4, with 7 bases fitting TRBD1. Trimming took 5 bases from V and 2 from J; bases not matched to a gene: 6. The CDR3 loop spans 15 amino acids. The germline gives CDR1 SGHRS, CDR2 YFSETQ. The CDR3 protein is CASRRTGDTNEKLFF. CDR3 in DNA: TGCGCCAGCAGGCGGACAGGCGATACTAATGAAAAACTGTTTTTT. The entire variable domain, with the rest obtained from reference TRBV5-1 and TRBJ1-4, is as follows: KAGVTQTPRYLIKTRGQQVTLSCSPISGHRSVSWYQQTPGQGLQFLFEYFSETQRNKGNFPGRFSGRQFSNSRSEMNVSTLELGDSALYLCASRRTGDTNEKLFFGSGTQLSVL.

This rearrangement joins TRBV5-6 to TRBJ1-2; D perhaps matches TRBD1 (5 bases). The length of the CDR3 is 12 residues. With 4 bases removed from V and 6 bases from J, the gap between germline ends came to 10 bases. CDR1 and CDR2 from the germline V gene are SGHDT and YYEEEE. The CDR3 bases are TGTGCCAGCAGCCACCAAGGGGATGGCTACACCTTC. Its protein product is CASSHQGDGYTF.

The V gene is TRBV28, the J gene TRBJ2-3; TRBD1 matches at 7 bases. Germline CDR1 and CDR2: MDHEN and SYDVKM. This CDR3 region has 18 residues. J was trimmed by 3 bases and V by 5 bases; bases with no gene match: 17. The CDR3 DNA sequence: TGTGCCAGCAGTCCCCCCCCCACCTCCCCGACAGGGACAGATACGCAGTATTTT. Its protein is CASSPPPTSPTGTDTQYF.

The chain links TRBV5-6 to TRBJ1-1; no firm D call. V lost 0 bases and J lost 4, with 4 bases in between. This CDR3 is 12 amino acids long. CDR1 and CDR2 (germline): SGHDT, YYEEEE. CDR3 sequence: CASSLVGTEAFF. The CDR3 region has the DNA TGTGCCAGCAGCTTGGTCGGCACTGAAGCTTTCTTT. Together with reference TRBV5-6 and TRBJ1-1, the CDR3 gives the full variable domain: DAGVTQSPTHLIKTRGQQVTLRCSPKSGHDTVSWYQQALGQGPQFIFQYYEEEERQRGNFPDRFSGHQFPNYSSELNVNALLLGDSALYLCASSLVGTEAFFGQGTRLTVV.

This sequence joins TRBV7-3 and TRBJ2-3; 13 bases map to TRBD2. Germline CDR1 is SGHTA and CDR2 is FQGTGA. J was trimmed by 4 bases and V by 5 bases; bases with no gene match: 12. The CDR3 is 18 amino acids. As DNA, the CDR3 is TGTGCCAGCAGCCAAGGACTAGCGGGGGACTACAAGGCAGATACGCAGTATTTT. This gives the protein CASSQGLAGDYKADTQYF.